The 4 T cell receptor beta chains below all came from one sample that was sequenced in a study of cytomegalovirus exposure and HLA in healthy donors. Primers: 60 Vbeta forward and 13 Jbeta reverse. The data were produced by immunoSEQ multiplex PCR, yet TCRdb's version contains in-frame clones alone and is incomplete. This table holds over 250,000 clones, more than 55% found once. Sequencing input: PBMCs. These receptors were taken from a female donor in good health and CMV-seronegative.

The rearrangement links TRBV29-1 to TRBJ2-6, with 7 bases that match TRBD1. V lost 6 bases to trimming and J lost 3 bases; unmatched junction nucleotides: 8. CDR1 is SQVTM and CDR2 is ANQGSEA in the germline V gene. CDR3 length: 15 residues. CDR3 DNA: TGCAGCGTATTCAACCGGGACAGTGGGGCCAACGTCCTGACTTTC. It encodes CSVFNRDSGANVLTF.

The rearrangement joins TRBV15 to TRBJ2-2, with TRBD2 as a possible D gene (6 bases). CDR3 length: 16 amino acids. V lost 4 bases, J lost 2 bases, and 14 bases lay in between. In germline, CDR1 is LNHNV, CDR2 YYDKDF (reference sequence). The CDR3 loop is CATSTGAAGNTGELFF. Here the CDR3 DNA reads TGTGCCACCAGCACAGGCGCAGCGGGTAACACCGGGGAGCTGTTTTTT.

The chain combines TRBV9 with TRBJ2-1; TRBD2 matches at 13 bases. CDR1 and CDR2 from the germline V gene are SGDLS and YYNGEE. J lost 6 bases, V lost 3 bases, and 3 bases had no gene match. This CDR3 comprises 15 residues. As DNA, the CDR3 is TGTGCCAGCAGCGCCGGGACTAGCGGGGTCAATGAGCAGTTCTTC. Translating it yields CASSAGTSGVNEQFF.

The table lists this clone with a count of one. This chain joins TRBV6-5 and TRBJ2-3; 7 bases are shared with TRBD2. This CDR3 region has 15 residues. CDR1 MNHEY and CDR2 SVGAGI come from the germline V gene. The trim removed 6 bases at V and 0 bases at J, leaving 6 bases unmatched. CDR3 sequence (DNA): TGTGCCAGCAGCACCCTAGCGGAGAGCACAGATACGCAGTATTTT. Protein: CASSTLAESTDTQYF.